The 30 T cell receptor beta chains below all came from one sample that was sequenced in a study of regulatory T cells in long-lasting Graves disease listed by TCRdb under 2021. The protocol used for the library was multiplex PCR. Instrument used: Illumina HiSeq 4000. CDR3 regions were amplified by Arm-PCR with iRepertoire HTBI primers to construct TCR beta libraries. Clones were called with MiXCR by TCRdb after fastp trimmed the public reads at Q25, and only in-frame beta chains were retained. Rows merge per CDR3 protein into single entries with the most common DNA and genes. This sample is represented by roughly 560,000 distinct CDR3 sequences; approximately 16% of them were singletons. The ten biggest clones cover roughly 25% of the sample. The sample's time point label is to be understood as: newly diagnosed GD, antithyroid drugs for less than 3 months. For both TCR sequencing and RNA sequencing, RNA was extracted from PBMCs in TRIzol.

These records were also assigned to another study, of T cells in Graves' hyperthyroidism and ophthalmopathy.

The sample was peripheral blood mononuclear cells (PBMCs), taken at new diagnosis, from a patient treated with antithyroid drugs. The source of these receptors is a woman aged 35-60 years with Graves disease. Donor details come from another sample of the same person, matched by shared clones.

This chain uses TRBV28 with TRBJ2-2; 7 bases line up with TRBD2. V lost 6 bases, J lost 9 bases, and 10 bases stayed unmatched. CDR3 length: 14 amino acids. The germline gives CDR1 MDHEN, CDR2 SYDVKM. CDR3 loop: CASRTAGTRRELFF. In DNA, the CDR3 is TGTGCCAGCAGGACAGCGGGGACCCGTCGGGAGCTGTTTTTT.

This clonotype occurred many times. V gene TRBV11-2 combines with J gene TRBJ1-4; D remains unclear. Per germline, CDR1 SGHAT and CDR2 FQNNGV. The CDR3 sequence is 14 residues long. V shed 5 bases and J shed 8 bases, with 15 bases lying between them. The CDR3 sequence: CASSPRLANEKLFF. For the CDR3, the DNA is TGTGCCAGCAGCCCGAGGTTGGCGAACGAAAAACTGTTTTTT.

The chain is built from TRBV4-2 and TRBJ1-4, with D tentatively TRBD1 (5 bases). The CDR3 sequence is 15 residues long. V lost 1 base to trimming and J lost 5 bases, with 11 bases between them. Germline V gene sequence: CDR1 LGHNA, CDR2 YNFKEQ. This CDR3 is CASSQAQAQNEKLFF. The CDR3 nucleotides read TGTGCCAGCAGCCAAGCACAGGCCCAAAATGAAAAACTGTTTTTT.

This clonotype has a handful of counts. The V and J genes are TRBV24-1 and TRBJ2-1, with 9 bases matching TRBD1. V dropped 4 bases and J dropped 9; count of bases not matched to a gene: 9. There are 15 residues in the CDR3. Germline V gives CDR1 KGHDR, CDR2 SFDVKD. The CDR3 region has the DNA TGTGCCACCAGTGACCCGGGACAGGGATCTATTGAGCAGTTCTTC. This encodes CATSDPGQGSIEQFF.

This clonotype has more than one count but fewer than ten. The CDR3 loop reads CASSASENTGELFF. The CDR3 DNA is TGCGCCAGCAGCGCGAGCGAGAACACCGGGGAGCTGTTTTTT. The chain carries TRBV5-1 and TRBJ2-2; no definite D call. CDR3 length: 14 residues. Trimming removed 4 bases from V and 1 base from J, with 8 bases in between. Germline V gene sequence: CDR1 SGHRS, CDR2 YFSETQ.

The chain uses TRBV5-1 and TRBJ2-7; possible D gene TRBD2, 6 bases. CDR3 length: 15 residues. Germline assignment: CDR1 SGHRS and CDR2 YFSETQ. V lost 0 bases and J lost 2, with 12 bases in between. The CDR3 DNA follows: TGCGCCAGCAGCTTGGGCGGGACGGCTACCTACGAGCAGTACTTC. This sequence encodes CASSLGGTATYEQYF.

In regard to this clonotype: Since a much larger clone is just one base distant, this may be a read error. V usage is TRBV7-9 and J usage is TRBJ2-1, with TRBD2 matching 11 bases. The germline V gene encodes CDR1 SEHNR and CDR2 FQNEAQ (reference sequence). V was pared by 1 base and J by 10 bases, with 9 bases of the junction left unmatched. This CDR3 comprises 16 residues. This CDR3 is CASSLVASGGNYEQFF. The DNA of the CDR3 is TGTGCCAGCAGCTTAGTGGCTAGCGGGGGGAACTACGAGCAGTTCTTC.

This chain connects TRBV28 to TRBJ1-5, with TRBD1 as a possible D gene (5 bases). Germline loops: CDR1 MDHEN, CDR2 SYDVKM. V gave up 2 bases and J gave up 6 bases, with 14 bases separating them. The CDR3 totals 15 residues. CDR3: CASSLGQGYRQPQHF. The CDR3, as DNA: TGTGCCAGCAGTTTAGGGCAGGGTTACCGTCAGCCCCAGCATTTT. Full variable domain (missing parts from reference TRBV28 and TRBJ1-5): DVKVTQSSRYLVKRTGEKVFLECVQDMDHENMFWYRQDPGLGLRLIYFSYDVKMKEKGDIPEGYSVSREKKERFSLILESASTNQTSMYLCASSLGQGYRQPQHFGDGTRLSIL.

As to this clonotype: Possible read error: a much larger clone is one base away. The chain uses TRBV12-3 or TRBV12-4 and TRBJ2-2; 13 bases align to TRBD2. This CDR3 is 16 amino acids long. J gave up 7 bases and V 8 bases, and 10 bases lay outside the gene matches. CDR3 sequence reads: CASGPWTSGGFGELFF. The DNA for the CDR3 is TGTGCCAGCGGCCCATGGACTAGCGGGGGTTTCGGGGAGCTGTTTTTT.

The V call is TRBV14, the J call TRBJ1-3; D gene uncertain. V lost 0 bases to trimming and J lost 0 bases, with 9 bases between them. Germline V gives CDR1 SGHDN, CDR2 FVKESK. CDR3 length: 16 amino acids. The DNA of the CDR3 is TGTGCCAGCAGCCAAGAGGGCTCCCGCTCTGGAAACACCATATATTTT. Translated: CASSQEGSRSGNTIYF.

This clonotype was counted only a few times. This CDR3 is CASSEAGTDTDTQYF. DNA of the CDR3: TGTGCCAGCAGTGAGGCCGGGACAGACACAGATACGCAGTATTTT. The rearrangement uses TRBV2 and TRBJ2-3, with 7 bases that match TRBD1. The CDR3 extends over 15 amino acids. V shed 3 bases and J 2 bases; nucleotides not matched to a gene: 5. Germline CDR1 reads SNHLY; CDR2 reads FYNNEI. Looking up the rest from reference TRBV2 and TRBJ2-3 gives the full variable domain: EPEVTQTPSHQVTQMGQEVILRCVPISNHLYFYWYRQILGQKVEFLVSFYNNEISEKSEIFDDQFSVERPDGSNFTLKIRSTKLEDSAMYFCASSEAGTDTDTQYFGPGTRLTVL.

V and J are TRBV27 and TRBJ1-1, with D unclear. Deletions cut 6 bases from V and 0 bases from J, with 8 bases between. The CDR3 extends over 13 amino acids. The V gene's germline CDR1 is MNHEY and CDR2 SMNVEV (reference sequence). CDR3 bases: TGTGCCAGCAGGCAGACAATGAACACTGAAGCTTTCTTT. This codes for CASRQTMNTEAFF.

This clonotype was counted ten times or more. The rearrangement joins TRBV30 to TRBJ2-3; TRBD1 is a possible D gene (5 bases). Germline values: CDR1 GTSNPN, CDR2 SVGIG (reference sequence). Trimming removed 4 bases at V and 6 bases at J, with 14 bases between. This CDR3 comprises 13 residues. CDR3 amino acids: CAWTAAPGDTQYF. As DNA, the CDR3 is TGTGCCTGGACGGCGGCTCCAGGGGATACGCAGTATTTT.

This chain joins TRBV20-1 and TRBJ1-5; D is unresolved. Germline V gives CDR1 DFQATT, CDR2 SNEGSKA (reference sequence). Between the trimmed V and J ends, which lost 0 bases and 3 bases, there was a span of 3 bases. The CDR3 is 12 amino acids. CDR3 amino acids: CSARDANQPQHF. CDR3 coding DNA: TGCAGTGCTAGAGACGCCAATCAGCCCCAGCATTTT.

This clonotype appeared a few times. This chain links TRBV5-1 with TRBJ2-1; D might be TRBD1 (6 bases). Germline V gives CDR1 SGHRS, CDR2 YFSETQ. The CDR3 totals 15 residues. Trimming took 3 bases from V and 4 from J, leaving 14 bases between them. The CDR3 spells CASSSGQFSYNEQFF. The DNA of the CDR3 is TGCGCCAGCAGCTCCGGACAGTTTTCGTACAATGAGCAGTTCTTC.

This clonotype was recorded many times. An end of the junction does not agree with germline; a read error may underlie this. This rearrangement joins TRBV20-1 to TRBJ2-7; unclear D gene. CDR1 and CDR2 from the germline V gene are DFQATT and SNEGSKA (reference sequence). The CDR3 is made up of 14 amino acids. CDR3 region: CSAGETPAMNEQYF. CDR3 nucleotides: TGCAGTGCTGGAGAGACACCAGCTATGAACGAGCAGTACTTC.

There are many counts of this clonotype. This rearrangement joins TRBV27 to TRBJ2-3; unclear D gene. Per germline, CDR1 MNHEY and CDR2 SMNVEV (reference sequence). This CDR3 is 12 amino acids long. V lost 6 bases and J 2 bases, leaving 6 bases between the germline ends. CDR3 in DNA: TGTGCCAGCAGCGGTTACACAGATACGCAGTATTTT. Protein: CASSGYTDTQYF.

V gene TRBV24-1 combines with J gene TRBJ2-5; D ambiguous. The CDR3 length is 13 residues. The germline gives CDR1 KGHDR, CDR2 SFDVKD. Deletions cut 4 bases from V and 6 bases from J, with 11 bases between. The CDR3 DNA sequence: TGTGCCACCAGTGACACGGGCAGCAAGACCCAGTACTTC. Translating it yields CATSDTGSKTQYF.

This clonotype was picked up a small number of times. The chain links TRBV10-2 to TRBJ2-3, with 8 positions matching TRBD1. The V gene's germline CDR1 is WSHSY and CDR2 SAAADI. V trimming: 1 base; J trimming: 4 bases; junction bases outside the gene matches: 10. The CDR3 is made up of 17 amino acids. Written as DNA, the CDR3 is TGCGCCAGCAGTGAGTTGTCACCCAGGGGGCCTCCAGATACGCAGTATTTT. Protein: CASSELSPRGPPDTQYF.

This clonotype has a handful of counts. V gene TRBV4-1 combines with J gene TRBJ2-4, with 9 positions matching TRBD2. Germline CDR1 reads MGHRA; CDR2 reads YSYEKL. V trimming: 0 bases; J trimming: 10 bases; junction bases outside the gene matches: 4. The length of the CDR3 is 14 residues. The CDR3 nucleotides read TGCGCCAGCAGCCAAGAACGGACTAGCGATATTCAGTACTTC. Amino acid sequence: CASSQERTSDIQYF.

This clonotype was recorded many times. The chain employs TRBV30 and TRBJ2-3; 12 bases are shared with TRBD1. The V segment lost 4 bases and the J segment 5 bases; nucleotides outside the gene matches: 4. Germline CDR1 reads GTSNPN; CDR2 reads SVGIG (reference sequence). This CDR3 has 14 residues. In DNA form, the CDR3 reads TGTGCCTGGAACCGGGACAGGGGGCGAGATACGCAGTATTTT. Protein: CAWNRDRGRDTQYF. Combining the CDR3 with reference TRBV30 and TRBJ2-3 gives the whole variable domain SQTIHQWPATLVQPVGSPLSLECTVEGTSNPNLYWYRQAAGRGLQLLFYSVGIGQISSEVPQNLSASRPQDRQFILSSKKLLLSDSGFYLCAWNRDRGRDTQYFGPGTRLTVL.

This clonotype was observed at least ten times. This chain connects TRBV28 to TRBJ1-2; weak D call: TRBD1 (6 bases). V dropped 6 bases and J dropped 4 bases, with 15 bases sitting between them. This CDR3 is 14 amino acids long. CDR1 is MDHEN, CDR2 SYDVKM, per germline. CDR3 region: CASSLGVGGYGYTF. The CDR3 DNA reads as TGTGCCAGCAGCCTCGGGGTAGGGGGCTATGGCTACACCTTC.

This chain joins TRBV18 and TRBJ1-5; 8 bases line up with TRBD1. CDR1 KGHSH and CDR2 LQKENI come from the germline V gene. The CDR3 is made up of 15 amino acids. V lost 3 bases, J lost 7 bases, and 8 bases stayed unmatched. The CDR3 loop is CASSPRTGNHQPQHF. The CDR3 DNA reads TGTGCCAGCTCACCCAGGACAGGGAATCACCAGCCCCAGCATTTT.

At least ten counts were recorded for this clonotype. The chain recombines TRBV28 with TRBJ2-7, with D tentatively TRBD1 (6 bases). In germline, CDR1 is MDHEN, CDR2 SYDVKM. The CDR3 has 17 amino acids. V lost 3 bases and J lost 2, with 20 bases in between. DNA for the CDR3: TGTGCCAGCAGTTTCCCCTTAAGCTTTAGACAGGCCTACGAGCAGTACTTC. It specifies CASSFPLSFRQAYEQYF.

V and J are TRBV18 and TRBJ2-2; TRBD2 matches 13 bases. The germline V gene encodes CDR1 KGHSH and CDR2 LQKENI. With 0 bases clipped from V and 4 bases from J, the junction kept 2 bases outside the gene matches. The CDR3 has 17 amino acids. Written as DNA, the CDR3 is TGTGCCAGCTCACCACCGGGACTAGCGGGGAGCACCGGGGAGCTGTTTTTT. Translation gives CASSPPGLAGSTGELFF.

This clonotype was detected once. The V call is TRBV4-1, the J call TRBJ1-6; a possible D gene is TRBD1 (5 bases). V was shortened by 0 bases and J by 7 bases, with 28 bases between the two germline ends. The CDR3 is 21 residues long. Germline CDR1 and CDR2: MGHRA and YSYEKL. CDR3 sequence (DNA): TGCGCCAGCAGCCAAGAAGGGGTACACTTGGCTGTAAAGGGGAAGAATTCACCCCTCCACTTT. Protein: CASSQEGVHLAVKGKNSPLHF.

This clonotype was recorded a few times. This sequence may be a read error, since a much larger clone differs from it by one base. A read error is likely, as this CDR3 ends without the conserved phenylalanine or tryptophan. This chain connects TRBV12-3 or TRBV12-4 to TRBJ1-2; the D gene is possibly TRBD1 (6 bases). CDR3 length equals 13 residues. Between the trimmed V and J ends, which lost 6 bases and 4 bases, there was a span of 12 bases. CDR3 residues: CASSIRGGYGYTS. In DNA form, the CDR3 reads TGTGCCAGCAGCATCAGGGGCGGCTATGGCTACACCTCC.

This clonotype came up a few times. V gene TRBV6-4 combines with J gene TRBJ1-4; D unclear. The CDR3 contains 13 residues. Germline CDR1 and CDR2: MRHNA and SNTAGT. Trimming left V 4 bases short and J 8 bases short, with 11 bases between. CDR3 bases: TGTGCCAGCAGTGTGGAGGCGGGGGAAAAACTGTTTTTT. Translated, it gives CASSVEAGEKLFF.

About this clonotype: The junction departs from germline at one end; a sequencing error may be responsible. J is TRBJ2-2 and V is TRBV5-1; possibly TRBD1 for D (5 bases). The CDR3 is 16 amino acids. In germline, CDR1 is SGHRS, CDR2 YFSETQ. The CDR3 nucleotides are TGCGCCAGCAGCTTGTCGGGCAGGGCGAACACCGAGGAGCTGTTTTTT. Its translation: CASSLSGRANTEELFF.

V is TRBV4-1 and J is TRBJ1-3, with a weak D call TRBD1 (5 bases). Germline V gene data show CDR1 as MGHRA and CDR2 as YSYEKL. The CDR3 is 16 residues long. The germline V and J ends were trimmed by 2 bases and 5 bases, with 16 bases remaining between them. CDR3 in amino acids: CASSQSRGLIRNTIYF. The CDR3 coding sequence is TGCGCCAGCAGCCAATCTCGGGGCCTAATCCGAAACACCATATATTTT.